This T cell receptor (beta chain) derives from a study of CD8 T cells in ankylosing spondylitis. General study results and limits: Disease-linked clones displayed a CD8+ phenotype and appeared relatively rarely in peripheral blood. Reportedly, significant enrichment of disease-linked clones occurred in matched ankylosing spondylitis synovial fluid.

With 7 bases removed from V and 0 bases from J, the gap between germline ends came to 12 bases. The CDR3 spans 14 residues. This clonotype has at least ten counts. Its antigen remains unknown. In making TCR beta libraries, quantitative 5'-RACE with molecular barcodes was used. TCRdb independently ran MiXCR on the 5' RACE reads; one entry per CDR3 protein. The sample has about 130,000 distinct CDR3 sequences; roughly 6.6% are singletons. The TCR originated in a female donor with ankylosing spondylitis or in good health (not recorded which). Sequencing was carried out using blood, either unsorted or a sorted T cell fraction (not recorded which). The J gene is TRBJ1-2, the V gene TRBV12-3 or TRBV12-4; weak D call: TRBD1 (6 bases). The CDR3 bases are TGTGCCAGCACCCGGACAGAGTCTAACTATGGCTACACCTTC. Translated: CASTRTESNYGYTF.